This T cell receptor (beta chain) was recovered during a study of cytomegalovirus exposure and HLA in healthy donors. Background on the study: A data release that came early held roughly 80 million unique TCRs from HLA-typed donors.

Primers for the PCR totalled 60 Vbeta and 13 Jbeta. Libraries were prepared by immunoSEQ multiplex PCR; TCRdb keeps only in-frame clonotypes and omits some of them. The repertoire holds fewer than 200,000 clones, with roughly 80% as singletons. The V end was cut by 3 bases, the J end by 2 bases, with 14 bases between. There are 16 residues in the CDR3. Germline V gives CDR1 KGHSH, CDR2 LQKENI. The sample holds one count of this clone. Sequenced material: PBMCs. The chain has TRBV18 and TRBJ1-3; tentative D call: TRBD1 (5 bases). This clonotype was sampled from a man aged 40-49 years in good health and CMV-seropositive. The chain's CDR3 is CASSPEGGAPGNTIYF. The CDR3 bases are TGTGCCAGCTCACCCGAAGGAGGGGCCCCTGGAAACACCATATATTTT. The whole variable domain, remainder taken from reference TRBV18 and TRBJ1-3, is NAGVMQNPRHLVRRRGQEARLRCSPMKGHSHVYWYRQLPEEGLKFMVYLQKENIIDESGMPKERFSAEFPKEGPSILRIQQVVRGDSAAYFCASSPEGGAPGNTIYFGEGSWLTVV.